The 22 T cell receptor beta chains below all came from one sample that was sequenced in a study of T cells in Graves' hyperthyroidism and ophthalmopathy. Amplified regions were TCR beta CDR3 sequences from RNA transcripts. Using the HTBI primer set, a first-round RT-PCR was run on the TCR CDR3. TCRdb reprocessed the multiplex PCR reads via MiXCR and lists one record per CDR3 protein. The sample holds over 120,000 distinct CDR3 sequences; 22% are singletons and the top ten take 65% to 80%. The specimen was blood. The source of these receptors is a woman in her fifties or sixties with Graves' hyperthyroidism that later progressed to Graves' ophthalmopathy.

The chain uses TRBV2 and TRBJ2-3; TRBD2 is a possible D gene (5 bases). The CDR3 loop spans 15 amino acids. With 3 bases removed from V and 1 base from J, the gap between germline ends came to 11 bases. Germline V CDR1 and CDR2: SNHLY, FYNNEI. The CDR3 sequence is CASSERGRGTDTQYF. CDR3 in DNA: TGTGCCAGCAGTGAGAGAGGGAGAGGCACAGATACGCAGTATTTT.

The rearrangement uses TRBV11-2 and TRBJ1-6; unclear D gene. CDR1 SGHAT and CDR2 FQNNGV come from the germline V gene. V shed 5 bases and J shed 0 bases, with 23 bases lying between them. The CDR3 runs 20 residues. The CDR3 loop is CASSPNGMGFLSSYNSPLHF. The CDR3 bases are TGTGCCAGCAGCCCTAATGGGATGGGCTTCCTAAGCTCCTATAATTCACCCCTCCACTTT.

This clonotype has at least ten counts. The CDR3 region is CASTAESSYNEQFF. CDR3 nucleotides: TGTGCCAGCACAGCGGAGAGCTCCTACAATGAGCAGTTCTTC. V is TRBV2 and J is TRBJ2-1, with D perhaps TRBD2 (5 bases). The CDR3 is 14 residues long. Germline lookup yields CDR1 SNHLY and CDR2 FYNNEI. Trimming removed 7 bases from V and 0 bases from J, with 10 bases in between.

The CDR3 is CASSQKGVLGYGYTF. CDR3 nucleotide sequence: TGTGCCAGCAGCCAAAAGGGGGTTTTAGGATATGGCTACACCTTC. J is TRBJ1-2 and V is TRBV28; TRBD1 might be the D (6 bases). This CDR3 contains 15 residues. Germline V gives CDR1 MDHEN, CDR2 SYDVKM. V lost 6 bases and J lost 5, with 19 bases in between.

In its sample, this clonotype was seen many times. The CDR3 reads CASSPTGSSYEQYF. The DNA of the CDR3 is TGTGCCAGCAGTCCTACAGGGAGCTCCTACGAGCAGTACTTC. The chain employs TRBV6-2 or TRBV6-3 and TRBJ2-7, with D perhaps TRBD1 (6 bases). This CDR3 contains 14 residues. With 5 bases removed from V and 0 bases from J, the gap between germline ends came to 11 bases. Germline CDR1 and CDR2: MNHEY and SVGEGT.

A few counts support this clonotype. The chain employs TRBV20-1 and TRBJ2-3; 7 bases are a match to TRBD2. V shed 1 base and J 0 bases; nucleotides not matched to a gene: 4. The CDR3 is made up of 15 amino acids. The germline CDR1 and CDR2 sequences are DFQATT and SNEGSKA (reference sequence). CDR3 loop: CSARVPSGSTDTQYF. The CDR3 region has the DNA TGCAGTGCTAGAGTTCCTAGCGGAAGCACAGATACGCAGTATTTT.

The V gene is TRBV12-3 or TRBV12-4, the J gene TRBJ2-1; 9 nucleotides align to TRBD2. Unmatched junction bases numbered 9, after V lost 6 bases and J lost 9 bases. CDR3 size: 14 residues. CDR3 sequence (DNA): TGTGCCAGCAGGCAGTCTAGCGGGGTCGTTGAGCAGTTCTTC. This encodes CASRQSSGVVEQFF.

The chain carries TRBV25-1 and TRBJ1-6; TRBD1 is a possible D gene (6 bases). The CDR3 runs to 20 residues. V was pared by 6 bases and J by 9 bases, with 33 bases between. Germline CDR1 and CDR2: MGHDK and SYGVNS. In DNA form, the CDR3 reads TGTGCCAGCAGCTCTACCAACAAAAACAGGGTGGAAGGCACCAGTTCACCCCTCCACTTT. Amino acid sequence: CASSSTNKNRVEGTSSPLHF.

Ten or more counts support this clonotype. The V gene is TRBV6-1, the J gene TRBJ1-1; the D is unclear. The V and J ends lost 6 bases and 0 bases respectively, with 11 bases between them. CDR3 size: 14 residues. From germline, CDR1 is MNHNS and CDR2 SASEGT. The CDR3 bases are TGTGCCAGCAGGACCGGACGGATGAACACTGAAGCTTTCTTT. It translates to CASRTGRMNTEAFF.

The table lists this clonotype with a few counts. It may be a read error: a sequence one base away is much more abundant. The chain is built from TRBV5-1 and TRBJ2-3, with D uncertain. The CDR3 runs 14 residues. CDR1 SGHRS and CDR2 YFSETQ come from the germline V gene. Here the CDR3 DNA reads TGCGCCGGCAGCTTGGGTCGAACTGGGGATACGCAGTATTTT. Residues: CAGSLGRTGDTQYF. Variable domain in full (rest from reference TRBV5-1 and TRBJ2-3): KAGVTQTPRYLIKTRGQQVTLSCSPISGHRSVSWYQQTPGQGLQFLFEYFSETQRNKGNFPGRFSGRQFSNSRSEMNVSTLELGDSALYLCAGSLGRTGDTQYFGPGTRLTVL.

At least ten counts were recorded for this clonotype. CDR3 protein: CASSRNEGTEAFF. In DNA, the CDR3 is TGTGCCAGCTCACGTAACGAGGGCACTGAAGCTTTCTTT. This rearrangement joins TRBV18 to TRBJ1-1; D is uncertain. Germline CDR1 and CDR2: KGHSH and LQKENI. The CDR3 loop spans 13 amino acids. The V end lost 4 bases, the J end lost 4 bases, and 10 bases lay between the germline ends.

This clonotype has just a few counts. This chain uses TRBV3-1 with TRBJ2-2; TRBD2 matches at 7 bases. V gave up 2 bases and J gave up 5 bases; unmatched junction bases: 11. CDR1 and CDR2 from the germline V gene are LGHDT and YNNKEL (reference sequence). The CDR3 is made up of 17 amino acids. The DNA for the CDR3 is TGTGCCAGCAGCCAACCTATGGGGAGCGGGAATACCGGGGAGCTGTTTTTT. Translated, it gives CASSQPMGSGNTGELFF.

This clonotype was counted many times. The chain employs TRBV6-1 and TRBJ2-7, with D tentatively TRBD1 (5 bases). In germline, CDR1 is MNHNS, CDR2 SASEGT. The V end was cut by 5 bases, the J end by 5 bases, with 13 bases between. The CDR3 totals 13 residues. The CDR3 coding sequence is TGTGCCAGCAGTCCGACTGACAGCCACGAGCAGTACTTC. Amino acid sequence: CASSPTDSHEQYF.

The gene calls are TRBV4-2 and TRBJ1-2; D uncertain. There are 14 residues in the CDR3. The V end was cut by 0 bases, the J end by 6 bases, with 11 bases between. Germline assignment: CDR1 LGHNA and CDR2 YNFKEQ. The DNA of the CDR3 is TGTGCCAGCAGCCAAGAAGGATGGAGAGATGGCTACACCTTC. Residues: CASSQEGWRDGYTF.

The gene calls are TRBV7-2 and TRBJ2-7; the D is unclear. V was clipped by 5 bases and J by 6 bases, with 17 bases between them. CDR1 and CDR2 (germline): SGHTA, FQGNSA. The CDR3 has 14 residues. This chain's CDR3 is CASSVTDLKGEQYF. The CDR3 region has the DNA TGTGCCAGCAGCGTGACCGACCTAAAGGGCGAGCAGTACTTC.

This clonotype showed up many times. This rearrangement joins TRBV2 to TRBJ2-2, with D possibly TRBD1 on 6 matching bases. CDR3 length equals 13 residues. Germline V gene sequence: CDR1 SNHLY, CDR2 FYNNEI. V was shortened by 7 bases and J by 7 bases, with 13 bases between the two germline ends. The CDR3 reads CASNIRGSGELFF. The CDR3 DNA sequence: TGTGCCAGCAATATAAGGGGGAGCGGGGAGCTGTTTTTT. Variable domain in full (rest from reference TRBV2 and TRBJ2-2): EPEVTQTPSHQVTQMGQEVILRCVPISNHLYFYWYRQILGQKVEFLVSFYNNEISEKSEIFDDQFSVERPDGSNFTLKIRSTKLEDSAMYFCASNIRGSGELFFGEGSRLTVL.

This clonotype occurred once. The V call is TRBV5-4, the J call TRBJ1-2; the match to TRBD1 covers 8 bases. With V trimmed by 3 bases and J by 5 bases, 3 bases remained unmatched. In germline, CDR1 is SGHNT, CDR2 YYREEE (reference sequence). This CDR3 has 13 residues. CDR3 bases: TGTGCCAGCAGCTCAGGGGGCTGGTATGGCTACACCTTC. Encoded protein: CASSSGGWYGYTF.

The rearrangement uses TRBV4-1 and TRBJ2-1; possibly TRBD1 for D (7 bases). This CDR3 contains 17 residues. V lost 0 bases to trimming and J lost 7 bases, with 19 bases between them. Germline V gene lookup returns CDR1 MGHRA and CDR2 YSYEKL. CDR3 coding DNA: TGCGCCAGCAGCCAAGAGGTCCAGGGGGGTCTTCGGAATGAGCAGTTCTTC. Encoded protein: CASSQEVQGGLRNEQFF.

This clonotype was picked up a small number of times. The chain employs TRBV28 and TRBJ2-4; 8 bases match TRBD1. The CDR3 has 12 residues. Germline CDR1 is MDHEN and CDR2 is SYDVKM. Trimming cost V 6 bases and J 8 bases; bases outside gene matches: 3. CDR3 sequence reads: CASSDRGHIQYF. The DNA of the CDR3 is TGTGCCAGCAGCGACAGGGGACACATTCAGTACTTC.

This clonotype occurred once. J is TRBJ1-6 and V is TRBV5-1; a possible D gene is TRBD1 (6 bases). Per the germline V gene, CDR1 is SGHRS and CDR2 is YFSETQ. V was trimmed by 1 base and J by 9 bases, leaving 17 bases between them. The CDR3 has 16 residues. The CDR3 loop is CASSLLGRGAGSPLHF. CDR3 in DNA: TGCGCCAGCAGCTTGCTTGGACGGGGGGCTGGTTCACCCCTCCACTTT.

This chain links TRBV12-3 or TRBV12-4 with TRBJ1-5, with TRBD1 as a possible D gene (6 bases). There are 14 residues in the CDR3. V was clipped by 8 bases and J by 2 bases, with 13 bases between them. CDR3 nucleotide sequence: TGTGCCAGCGGAGGGGGTAGAGGCAATCAGCCCCAGCATTTT. As protein: CASGGGRGNQPQHF.

Many counts were recorded for this clonotype. The V gene is TRBV9, the J gene TRBJ2-7; possibly TRBD1 for D (6 bases). Germline CDR1 is SGDLS and CDR2 is YYNGEE. The CDR3 totals 15 residues. V gave up 4 bases and J gave up 3 bases, with 17 bases separating them. The CDR3 sequence is CASSRRQDPLYEQYF. As DNA, the CDR3 is TGTGCCAGCAGCCGAAGACAGGATCCCCTCTACGAGCAGTACTTC.